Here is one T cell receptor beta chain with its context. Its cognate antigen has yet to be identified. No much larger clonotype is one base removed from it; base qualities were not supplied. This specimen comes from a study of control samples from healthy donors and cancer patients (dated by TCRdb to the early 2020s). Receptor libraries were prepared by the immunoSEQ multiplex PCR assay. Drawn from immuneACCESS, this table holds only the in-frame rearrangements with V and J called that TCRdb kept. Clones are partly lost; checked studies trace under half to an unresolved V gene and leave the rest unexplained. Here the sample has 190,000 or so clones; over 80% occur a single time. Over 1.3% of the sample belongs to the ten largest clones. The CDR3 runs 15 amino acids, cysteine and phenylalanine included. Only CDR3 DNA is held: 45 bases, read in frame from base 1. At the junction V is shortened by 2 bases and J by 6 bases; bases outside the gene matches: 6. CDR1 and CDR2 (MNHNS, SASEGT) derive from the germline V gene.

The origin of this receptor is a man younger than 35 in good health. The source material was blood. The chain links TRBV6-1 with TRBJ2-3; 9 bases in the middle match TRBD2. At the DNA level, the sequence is TGTGCCAGCAGTGAAAGGGCGGGGGGGCCGGATACGCAGTATTTT. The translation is CASSERAGGPDTQYF.